Listed below are T cell receptor beta chains from one sample, sequenced in a study of cytomegalovirus exposure and HLA in healthy donors. Clones were sequenced by immunoSEQ multiplex PCR, and TCRdb holds only the in-frame ones, with some missing. The table records some 140,000 clones, about 69% of them present only once. Sequenced: PBMCs. These TCRs come from a man aged 30-40 years in good health and CMV-seronegative. Both conserved end residues are part of each CDR3.

j_call: TRBJ2-5
v_call: TRBV28
cdr3_aa: CASSFMGYTDSNQETQYF

j_call: TRBJ2-1
v_call: TRBV29-1
cdr3_aa: CSVSGQGFSNEQFF

j_call: TRBJ2-7
v_call: TRBV5-4
cdr3_aa: CASSLARVTYEQYF

j_call: TRBJ2-7
v_call: TRBV7-2
cdr3_aa: CASSLGKSSGRGHEQYF

j_call: TRBJ2-7
v_call: TRBV18
cdr3_aa: CASSPVVSGTGGEQYF

j_call: TRBJ2-7
v_call: TRBV7-8
cdr3_aa: CASSRLGLSYEQYF

j_call: TRBJ1-6
v_call: TRBV5-4
cdr3_aa: CASSPHPDSRNSPLHF

j_call: TRBJ2-7
v_call: TRBV27
cdr3_aa: CASSKLPGQSYEQYF

j_call: TRBJ2-7
v_call: TRBV25-1
cdr3_aa: CASSPRVGGAAYEQYF

j_call: TRBJ1-1
v_call: TRBV2
cdr3_aa: CASSENAGENTEAFF

j_call: TRBJ2-1
v_call: TRBV5-1
cdr3_aa: CASSPAGTNYNEQFF

j_call: TRBJ2-7
v_call: TRBV10-3
cdr3_aa: CAIKEGTGVGEQYF

j_call: TRBJ1-1
v_call: TRBV7-8
cdr3_aa: CASSIGGQGSTEAFF

j_call: TRBJ2-2
v_call: TRBV9
cdr3_aa: CASSVAPLQITGELFF

j_call: TRBJ2-7
v_call: TRBV6-1
cdr3_aa: CASSEEVKGQGYEQYF

j_call: TRBJ2-1
v_call: TRBV7-9
cdr3_aa: CASSSSLANVDNEQFF

j_call: TRBJ2-7
v_call: TRBV25-1
cdr3_aa: CASSGLAGHSYEQYF

j_call: TRBJ1-2
v_call: TRBV6-1
cdr3_aa: CASLQDRQGYGYTF

j_call: TRBJ2-7
v_call: TRBV7-2
cdr3_aa: CASSTSSYEQYF

j_call: TRBJ2-1
v_call: TRBV5-6
cdr3_aa: CASSWDGAEGSYNEQFF

j_call: TRBJ1-1
v_call: TRBV27
cdr3_aa: CASRLLGGNTEAFF

j_call: TRBJ2-1
v_call: TRBV28
cdr3_aa: CASSVSAGNNEQFF

j_call: TRBJ1-4
v_call: TRBV4-1
cdr3_aa: CASSQNREEKLFF

j_call: TRBJ1-3
v_call: TRBV4-3
cdr3_aa: CASSQQGGTGNTIYF

j_call: TRBJ1-2
v_call: TRBV19
cdr3_aa: CASSLRLSGNYGYTF

j_call: TRBJ2-2
v_call: TRBV7-3
cdr3_aa: CASSARVRTGDGELFF

j_call: TRBJ1-3
v_call: TRBV27
cdr3_aa: CASSPTGGTGNTIYF

j_call: TRBJ2-1
v_call: TRBV5-4
cdr3_aa: CASSLSLAESYNEQFF

j_call: TRBJ2-7
v_call: TRBV28
cdr3_aa: CATGDSPNINYEQYF

j_call: TRBJ2-5
v_call: TRBV6-5
cdr3_aa: CASIGGARQETQYF

j_call: TRBJ1-1
v_call: TRBV11-2
cdr3_aa: CASSLTAEPRGRRGDAFF

j_call: TRBJ2-1
v_call: TRBV12-5
cdr3_aa: CASGLSSANYNEQFF

j_call: TRBJ2-1
v_call: TRBV18
cdr3_aa: CASSPPVLAGAGSGEQFF

j_call: TRBJ1-1
v_call: TRBV30
cdr3_aa: CAWTQGEDAEAFF

j_call: TRBJ2-3
v_call: TRBV10-3
cdr3_aa: CATREGYRTDTQYF

j_call: TRBJ1-3
v_call: TRBV6-5
cdr3_aa: CASRRRSGNTIYF

j_call: TRBJ1-2
v_call: TRBV6-1
cdr3_aa: CASSDGFGYTF

j_call: TRBJ2-1
v_call: TRBV2
cdr3_aa: CAITNRDRDNEQFF

j_call: TRBJ2-6
v_call: TRBV4-2
cdr3_aa: CASSQGGGTGGPLSRLGANVLTF

j_call: TRBJ2-5
v_call: TRBV19
cdr3_aa: CATAAAAQETQYF

j_call: TRBJ1-2
v_call: TRBV4-1
cdr3_aa: CASSSRMTAGSSGGYTF

j_call: TRBJ1-4
v_call: TRBV4-3
cdr3_aa: CASSQSQGVGNEKLFF

j_call: TRBJ2-5
v_call: TRBV5-4
cdr3_aa: CASSLRLGQAQETQYF

j_call: TRBJ2-3
v_call: TRBV5-1
cdr3_aa: CASRGGMITDTQYF

j_call: TRBJ2-1
v_call: TRBV5-1
cdr3_aa: CASSISGGAGDEQFF

j_call: TRBJ2-1
v_call: TRBV7-2
cdr3_aa: CASSLAGTSGNNEQFF

j_call: TRBJ1-1
v_call: TRBV5-6
cdr3_aa: CASSIQETEAFF

j_call: TRBJ2-7
v_call: TRBV11-2
cdr3_aa: CASRRSPYEQYF

j_call: TRBJ1-3
v_call: TRBV14
cdr3_aa: CASSRARLSGNTIYF

j_call: TRBJ1-1
v_call: TRBV28
cdr3_aa: CASSDTEAFF

j_call: TRBJ2-7
v_call: TRBV5-1
cdr3_aa: CASSLAGGGGEQYF

j_call: TRBJ1-4
v_call: TRBV29-1
cdr3_aa: CSVEVAVEKLFF

j_call: TRBJ2-3
v_call: TRBV9
cdr3_aa: CASSRTSGRTDTQYF